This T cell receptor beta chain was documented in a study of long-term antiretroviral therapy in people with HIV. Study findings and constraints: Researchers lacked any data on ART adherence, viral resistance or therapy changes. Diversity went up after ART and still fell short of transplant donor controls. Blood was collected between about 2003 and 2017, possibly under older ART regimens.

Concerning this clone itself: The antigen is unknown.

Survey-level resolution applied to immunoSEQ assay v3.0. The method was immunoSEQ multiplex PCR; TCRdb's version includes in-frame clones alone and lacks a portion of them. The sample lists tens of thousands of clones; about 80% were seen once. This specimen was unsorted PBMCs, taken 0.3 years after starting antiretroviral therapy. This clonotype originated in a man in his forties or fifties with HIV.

CDR3 in amino acids: CASSRITGGWEQFF. CDR3 DNA: TGTGCCAGCTCACGGATCACAGGGGGCTGGGAGCAGTTCTTC. The V gene is TRBV18, the J gene TRBJ2-1; 9 positions agree with TRBD1. The CDR3 length is 14 residues. Germline values: CDR1 KGHSH, CDR2 LQKENI. V lost 4 bases and J lost 10; bases outside the gene matches: 8.